This TCR beta chain was sequenced in a study of long-term antiretroviral therapy in people with HIV. This clone was counted a single time. Running of the v3.0 immunoSEQ assay took place at survey level. Assay: immunoSEQ multiplex PCR; the TCRdb copy retains only in-frame clones and omits some. The sample gives some 23,000 clones, around 80% of which show up once; less than 6% is in the top ten. V dropped 4 bases and J dropped 2 bases, with 9 bases sitting between them. Germline-derived CDR1 and CDR2 are LGHNA and YSLEER. The CDR3 extends over 14 amino acids. The gene calls are TRBV4-3 and TRBJ1-5; the D is unclear. This clonotype originated in a man in his fifties with HIV. The source was unsorted PBMCs, collected 0.3 years after starting antiretroviral therapy. The CDR3 DNA reads TGCGCCAGCAGCCCTTACTGGGGCAATCAGCCCCAGCATTTT. As protein: CASSPYWGNQPQHF.